A single sample is the source of the 14 T cell receptor beta chains below, sequenced in a study of blood T cell repertoires in COVID-19. Assay used: immunoSEQ multiplex PCR; TCRdb lists only in-frame clones, some missing. Of nearly 250,000 clones in the sample, roughly 85% were seen once. Sequencing was done on a sample of PBMCs or T cells enriched from blood (not recorded which). These receptors were obtained from a woman aged 50 to 65 with acute COVID-19.

This rearrangement joins TRBV7-9 to TRBJ2-3, with 11 bases aligning to TRBD2. Germline CDR1 is SEHNR and CDR2 is FQNEAQ (reference sequence). Trimming removed 4 bases from V and 5 bases from J; junction bases left unmatched: 5. The CDR3 is 15 residues long. CDR3 sequence (DNA): TGTGCCAGCAGCTCGACTAGCGGGGTTGGAGATACGCAGTATTTT. Its translation: CASSSTSGVGDTQYF. Full variable domain (outside the CDR3, taken from reference TRBV7-9 and TRBJ2-3): DTGVSQNPRHKITKRGQNVTFRCDPISEHNRLYWYRQTLGQGPEFLTYFQNEAQLEKSRLLSDRFSAERPKGSFSTLEIQRTEQGDSAMYLCASSSTSGVGDTQYFGPGTRLTVL.

The DNA for the CDR3 is TGTGCCAGCAGTGAAAATGGGGCGGGGGGGCCGAACCAAGAGACCCAGTACTTC. Its protein product is CASSENGAGGPNQETQYF. The genes are TRBV2 and TRBJ2-5; 9 bases are a match to TRBD2. The CDR3 has 18 residues. The germline V gene has CDR1 SNHLY and CDR2 FYNNEI. With V trimmed by 2 bases and J by 0 bases, 10 bases remained unmatched.

This rearrangement joins TRBV5-1 to TRBJ2-1, with 10 bases aligning to TRBD1. The V segment lost 3 bases and the J segment 7 bases; nucleotides outside the gene matches: 10. CDR3 length equals 16 residues. From germline, CDR1 is SGHRS and CDR2 YFSETQ. The CDR3 coding sequence is TGCGCCAGCAGCTCGACCGGGACAGGGGCGCCAAATGAGCAGTTCTTC. This gives the protein CASSSTGTGAPNEQFF.

The V call is TRBV7-9, the J call TRBJ1-1; the D is unclear. This CDR3 spans 12 amino acids. Trimming shortened V by 5 bases and J by 7 bases, and 11 bases separated the two germline ends. From germline, CDR1 is SEHNR and CDR2 FQNEAQ (reference sequence). CDR3 in amino acids: CASSPATSEAFF. The CDR3 nucleotides read TGTGCCAGCAGCCCAGCGACGAGTGAAGCTTTCTTT.

This clone was detected a few times. This chain joins TRBV7-2 and TRBJ2-5, with 8 nucleotides matching TRBD2. Germline V gene sequence: CDR1 SGHTA, CDR2 FQGNSA. V lost 1 base, J lost 4 bases, and 8 bases stayed unmatched. The CDR3 consists of 16 residues. The CDR3: CASSLGAGGAGETQYF. DNA of the CDR3: TGTGCCAGCAGCTTAGGCGCCGGGGGGGCCGGAGAGACCCAGTACTTC. Combining the CDR3 with reference TRBV7-2 and TRBJ2-5 gives the whole variable domain GAGVSQSPSNKVTEKGKDVELRCDPISGHTALYWYRQSLGQGLEFLIYFQGNSAPDKSGLPSDRFSAERTGGSVSTLTIQRTQQEDSAVYLCASSLGAGGAGETQYFGPGTRLLVL.

This rearrangement joins TRBV10-3 to TRBJ1-1; 9 nucleotides line up with TRBD1. The CDR3 covers 15 residues. The V and J ends lost 4 bases and 3 bases, in that order; junction bases with no gene match: 6. From germline, CDR1 is ENHRY and CDR2 SYGVKD. The CDR3 DNA reads as TGTGCCATCAGTGGAGGGGGGGACAGGGACACTGAAGCTTTCTTT. It is translated as CAISGGGDRDTEAFF.

The rearrangement joins TRBV5-1 to TRBJ2-3; TRBD2 might be the D (6 bases). CDR3 length equals 14 residues. Trimming took off 4 bases at V and 5 bases at J, with 14 bases between the two ends. The germline CDR1 and CDR2 sequences are SGHRS and YFSETQ. The CDR3 here is CASSPSGYVDTQYF. Here the CDR3 DNA reads TGCGCCAGCAGCCCCAGCGGGTATGTAGATACGCAGTATTTT.

In DNA, the CDR3 is TGTGCCAGCAGACCGAGGGTGGGAGGAGAAAAACTGTTTTTT. Its protein product is CASRPRVGGEKLFF. The chain carries TRBV5-8 and TRBJ1-4; D remains ambiguous. This CDR3 is 14 amino acids long. Germline assignment: CDR1 SGHTS and CDR2 YDEGEE. V was cut by 5 bases and J by 8 bases, with 16 bases left in between.

The chain combines TRBV2 with TRBJ2-1; 9 bases match TRBD2. Germline V gives CDR1 SNHLY, CDR2 FYNNEI. V lost 3 bases to trimming and J lost 3 bases; unmatched junction nucleotides: 0. This CDR3 is 14 amino acids long. As DNA, the CDR3 is TGTGCCAGCAGTGAGCGGGGGGGCTACAATGAGCAGTTCTTC. As protein: CASSERGGYNEQFF.

The rearrangement joins TRBV9 to TRBJ1-1; 7 bases are shared with TRBD1. V lost 3 bases to trimming and J lost 0 bases; unmatched junction nucleotides: 8. The CDR3 length is 16 residues. Germline assignment: CDR1 SGDLS and CDR2 YYNGEE. The CDR3, as DNA: TGTGCCAGCAGCGGGCGGGAGGGGGCTGTGAACACTGAAGCTTTCTTT. Translated: CASSGREGAVNTEAFF.

The CDR3, as DNA: TGCGCCAGCAGCCCGATTGGGACAGATAATAGCAATCAGCCCCAGCATTTT. This encodes CASSPIGTDNSNQPQHF. The chain recombines TRBV4-1 with TRBJ1-5; the match to TRBD1 covers 7 bases. The germline CDR1 and CDR2 sequences are MGHRA and YSYEKL. V was clipped by 4 bases and J by 0 bases; unmatched bases: 9. This CDR3 region has 17 residues.

The chain joins TRBV7-2 to TRBJ1-1; D possibly corresponds to TRBD1 (6 bases). Trimming took off 5 bases at V and 1 base at J, with 14 bases between the two ends. This CDR3 is 15 amino acids long. Germline V gene sequence: CDR1 SGHTA, CDR2 FQGNSA. This CDR3 reads CASSLSGTSNTEAFF. The CDR3, as DNA: TGTGCCAGCAGCCTCTCCGGGACATCGAACACTGAAGCTTTCTTT.

The chain is built from TRBV15 and TRBJ2-7; 7 nucleotides agree with TRBD1. CDR3 length: 14 residues. Unmatched junction bases numbered 7, after V lost 3 bases and J lost 5 bases. Looked up from germline, CDR1 is LNHNV and CDR2 is YYDKDF (reference sequence). The CDR3: CATSRATGVNEQYF. The CDR3 DNA reads as TGTGCCACCAGCAGGGCCACAGGGGTCAACGAGCAGTACTTC.

The V gene is TRBV5-1, the J gene TRBJ1-6; 7 nucleotides agree with TRBD1. Trimming cost V 5 bases and J 0 bases; bases outside gene matches: 5. CDR3 length: 16 amino acids. CDR1 and CDR2 (germline): SGHRS, YFSETQ. CDR3 amino acids: CASRDRDSSYNSPLHF. In DNA form, the CDR3 reads TGCGCCAGCAGGGACCGGGACAGCTCCTATAATTCACCCCTCCACTTT.